The sequence of this TCR beta chain was determined in a study of CD8+ T cells in alopecia areata. RNA extraction and reverse transcription yielded cDNA as sequencing template. Produced via immunoSEQ multiplex PCR; TCRdb's table is partial and in-frame only. Of about 82,000 clones in the sample, 51% are singletons; the top ten hold under 6.5%. Study results and limitations: Higher clonality was seen in lesional scalp than in normal scalp, especially in alopecia totalis/universalis. Sequencing of scalp tissue also captures the resident alphabeta T cells of normal skin. Unlike in mice, where it was clearer, TCR sharing across patients was less clear, possibly HLA-related.

This clone was counted many times. Its target is not known. It was from PBMCs that CD4+ and CD8+ T cells were sorted. This CDR3 has 14 residues. Germline V gives CDR1 LNHDA, CDR2 SQIVND (reference sequence). Between the trimmed V and J ends, which lost 1 base and 1 base, there was a span of 8 bases. This rearrangement joins TRBV19 to TRBJ2-7; D remains ambiguous. The sequencing sample was made of NKG2D-high CD8+ T cells sorted from blood. The clonotype originates from a human donor with alopecia areata. In DNA form, the CDR3 reads TGTGCCAGTAGTATAGTTGGGGAATCCTACGAGCAGTACTTC. It translates to CASSIVGESYEQYF. Filled out from reference TRBV19 and TRBJ2-7, the complete variable domain reads DGGITQSPKYLFRKEGQNVTLSCEQNLNHDAMYWYRQDPGQGLRLIYYSQIVNDFQKGDIAEGYSVSREKKESFPLTVTSAQKNPTAFYLCASSIVGESYEQYFGPGTRLTVT.